Included here is one TCR beta chain sequence, with context. Original processing notes: Cell counts per sample came from amplifying reference gene primers. Sequenced by immunoSEQ multiplex PCR; TCRdb stores in-frame clones only, minus some. The V and J calls and clone size were taken over from that table, and D and trimming were inferred from the DNA. The repertoire has under 150,000 clones, around 82% of them found once; the top ten carry approximately 5%. V was pared by 0 bases and J by 0 bases, with 4 bases between. There are 14 residues in the CDR3. Germline V lookup: CDR1 SGHDT, CDR2 YYEEEE. This specimen belongs to a study of blood T cell repertoires in COVID-19. Participant age was about 18 to 95 years, and participants resided in around 24 US areas.

The rearrangement links TRBV5-6 to TRBJ1-5; unclear D gene. Material: PBMCs or T cells enriched from blood (not recorded which). This receptor was taken from a middle-aged man with acute COVID-19. For the CDR3, the DNA is TGTGCCAGCAGCTTGGCTCCTAGCAATCAGCCCCAGCATTTT. Translated, it gives CASSLAPSNQPQHF.